This T cell receptor beta chain was identified in a study of OX40 agonist ivuxolimab in advanced cancers. Overall study context: Patients were treated with ivuxolimab, an agonistic anti-OX40 (CD134) antibody. Dose-escalation patients suffered from hepatocellular carcinoma, melanoma, renal cell or head and neck cancer.

Drawing of blood for sampling happened at baseline, at cycle 4 day 1, and at cycle 7 day 1. Profiled with immunoSEQ multiplex PCR; TCRdb holds only in-frame clones, not every one. The sample lists 77,000 or so clones; roughly nine tenths were seen once. V dropped 1 base and J dropped 7 bases, with 5 bases sitting between them. From germline, CDR1 is MGHRA and CDR2 YSYEKL. This CDR3 has 11 residues. The material sequenced was CD4+ or CD8+ T cells sorted from blood, taken in a trial of the OX40 agonist ivuxolimab. V gene TRBV4-1 combines with J gene TRBJ2-7; D call uncertain. The clonotype originates from an adult with an advanced solid tumor such as melanoma, head and neck, liver or kidney cancer. The CDR3 DNA follows: TGCGCCAGCAGCCAAGGGAGTGAGCAGTACTTC. This encodes CASSQGSEQYF.